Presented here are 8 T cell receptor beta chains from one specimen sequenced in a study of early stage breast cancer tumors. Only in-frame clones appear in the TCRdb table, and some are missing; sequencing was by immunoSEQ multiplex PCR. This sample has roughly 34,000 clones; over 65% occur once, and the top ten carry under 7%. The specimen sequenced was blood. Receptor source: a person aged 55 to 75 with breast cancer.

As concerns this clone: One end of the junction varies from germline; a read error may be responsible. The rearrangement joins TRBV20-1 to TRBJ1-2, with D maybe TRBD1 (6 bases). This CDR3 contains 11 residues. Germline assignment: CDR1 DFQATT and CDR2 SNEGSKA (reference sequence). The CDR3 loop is CSARTDYSYTF. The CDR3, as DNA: TGCAGTGCTCGGACAGACTATAGCTACACCTTC.

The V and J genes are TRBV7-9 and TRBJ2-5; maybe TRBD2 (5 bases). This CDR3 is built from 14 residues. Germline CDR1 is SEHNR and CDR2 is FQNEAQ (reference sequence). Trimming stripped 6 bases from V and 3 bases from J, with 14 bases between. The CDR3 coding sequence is TGTGCCAGCAGTTCCGGGCAGCGGAAAGAGACCCAGTACTTC. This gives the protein CASSSGQRKETQYF. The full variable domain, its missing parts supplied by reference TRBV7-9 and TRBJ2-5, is DTGVSQNPRHKITKRGQNVTFRCDPISEHNRLYWYRQTLGQGPEFLTYFQNEAQLEKSRLLSDRFSAERPKGSFSTLEIQRTEQGDSAMYLCASSSGQRKETQYFGPGTRLLVL.

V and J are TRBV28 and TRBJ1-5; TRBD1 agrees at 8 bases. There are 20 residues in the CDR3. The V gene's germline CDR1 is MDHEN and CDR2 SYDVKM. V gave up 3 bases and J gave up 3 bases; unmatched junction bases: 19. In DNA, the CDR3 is TGTGCCAGCAGTTTGGGTACCGGTAGGTGGTCGGGACAGGACAATCAGCCCCAGCATTTT. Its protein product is CASSLGTGRWSGQDNQPQHF.

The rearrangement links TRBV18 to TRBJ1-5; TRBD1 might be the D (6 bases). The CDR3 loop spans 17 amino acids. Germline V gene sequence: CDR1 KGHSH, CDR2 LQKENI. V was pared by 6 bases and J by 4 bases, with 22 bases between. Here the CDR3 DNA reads TGTGCCAGCTCCCGAAACAGGGAAGGCGGAGGAAATCAGCCCCAGCATTTT. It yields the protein CASSRNREGGGNQPQHF.

The DNA for the CDR3 is TGTGCCAGCCACCCAGAAAAGGGGGTGGGCGCTGAAGCTTTCTTT. Its protein product is CASHPEKGVGAEAFF. The chain couples TRBV2 to TRBJ1-1, with D possibly matching TRBD1 (6 bases). This CDR3 is built from 15 residues. The germline CDR1 and CDR2 sequences are SNHLY and FYNNEI. V dropped 8 bases and J dropped 6 bases, with 22 bases sitting between them.

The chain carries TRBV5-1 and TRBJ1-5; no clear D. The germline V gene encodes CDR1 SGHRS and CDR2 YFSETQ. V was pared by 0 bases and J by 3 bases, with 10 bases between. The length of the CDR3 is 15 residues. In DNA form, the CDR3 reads TGCGCCAGCAGCTTGGATGTGGGGAACAATCAGCCCCAGCATTTT. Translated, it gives CASSLDVGNNQPQHF.

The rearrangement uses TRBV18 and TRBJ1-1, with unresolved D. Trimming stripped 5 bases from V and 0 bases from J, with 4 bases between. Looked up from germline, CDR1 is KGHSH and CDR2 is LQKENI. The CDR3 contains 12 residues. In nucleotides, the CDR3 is TGTGCCAGCTCATTTATGAACACTGAAGCTTTCTTT. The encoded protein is CASSFMNTEAFF. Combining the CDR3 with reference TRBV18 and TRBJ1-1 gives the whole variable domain NAGVMQNPRHLVRRRGQEARLRCSPMKGHSHVYWYRQLPEEGLKFMVYLQKENIIDESGMPKERFSAEFPKEGPSILRIQQVVRGDSAAYFCASSFMNTEAFFGQGTRLTVV.

This CDR3 reads CASSETLGTAVEQYF. The DNA for the CDR3 is TGTGCCAGCAGCGAGACCCTCGGGACAGCGGTGGAGCAGTACTTC. The chain recombines TRBV9 with TRBJ2-7; TRBD1 aligns across 7 bases. Germline-derived CDR1 and CDR2 are SGDLS and YYNGEE. The CDR3 runs 15 residues. Trimming at V came to 3 bases and at J to 7 bases, leaving 13 bases not matched to a gene.